These 21 T cell receptor beta chains came from one sample sequenced in a study of Graves' ophthalmopathy and Graves' hyperthyroidism. RNA transcripts provided the template for amplifying TCR beta CDR3 regions. The workflow started with a first-round RT-PCR run with HTBI primers and then moved on to a second-round multiplex PCR. TCRdb reprocessed the multiplex PCR reads via MiXCR and lists one record per CDR3 protein. Of 400,000 to 500,000 distinct CDR3 sequences listed, 20% to 25% were seen once; the top ten hold 2.5% to 3.5%. Sequencing used peripheral blood. These receptors came from a woman between 18 and 29 years old with stable Graves' hyperthyroidism.

This clonotype showed up just a few times. The rearrangement uses TRBV7-9 and TRBJ1-5; TRBD1 is a possible D gene (5 bases). Trimming removed 5 bases from V and 4 bases from J, with 12 bases in between. The CDR3 is 14 amino acids. Germline CDR1 reads SEHNR; CDR2 reads FQNEAQ (reference sequence). This chain's CDR3 is CASSHGGGNQPQHF. In DNA, the CDR3 is TGTGCCAGCAGCCACGGGGGGGGTAATCAGCCCCAGCATTTT.

This clonotype was detected a few times. The rearrangement uses TRBV5-1 and TRBJ1-6; D is undetermined. The germline gives CDR1 SGHRS, CDR2 YFSETQ. The length of the CDR3 is 13 residues. Between the trimmed V and J ends, which lost 4 bases and 7 bases, there was a span of 9 bases. CDR3 bases: TGCGCCAGCAGCCTAGGTCAGAATTCACCCCTCCACTTT. It codes for CASSLGQNSPLHF.

Many counts were recorded for this clonotype. V and J are TRBV12-3 or TRBV12-4 and TRBJ2-5; tentative D call: TRBD1 (6 bases). CDR3 length: 11 residues. V was clipped by 6 bases and J by 9 bases, with 11 bases between them. As DNA, the CDR3 is TGTGCCAGCAGCCTACAGGGCGCCCAGTACTTC. As protein: CASSLQGAQYF.

At least ten counts were recorded for this clonotype. V is TRBV20-1 and J is TRBJ2-7; no clear D gene. This CDR3 comprises 14 residues. Germline-derived CDR1 and CDR2 are DFQATT and SNEGSKA (reference sequence). V lost 0 bases, J lost 4 bases, and 13 bases lay in between. The CDR3 region has the DNA TGCAGTGCTAGAGAGGTCCGGACCATGTACGAGCAGTACTTC. Protein: CSAREVRTMYEQYF.

The sample holds many counts of this clonotype. V and J are TRBV6-1 and TRBJ1-2, with a tentative D call TRBD1 (6 bases). This CDR3 region has 15 residues. CDR1 MNHNS and CDR2 SASEGT come from the germline V gene. Trimming removed 2 bases from V and 1 base from J, with 11 bases in between. CDR3 amino acids: CASSEIRTDNYGYTF. CDR3 nucleotide sequence: TGTGCCAGCAGTGAAATCAGGACAGATAACTATGGCTACACCTTC.

The chain is built from TRBV20-1 and TRBJ2-2; D not resolved. Trimming took 2 bases from V and 7 from J, leaving 8 bases between them. The germline gives CDR1 DFQATT, CDR2 SNEGSKA (reference sequence). The CDR3 runs to 12 residues. The CDR3 here is CSARPRSGELFF. Written as DNA, the CDR3 is TGCAGTGCTAGACCAAGGAGCGGGGAGCTGTTTTTT.

This chain connects TRBV9 to TRBJ2-7; TRBD1 might be the D (5 bases). The V end was cut by 0 bases, the J end by 4 bases, with 11 bases between. Looked up from germline, CDR1 is SGDLS and CDR2 is YYNGEE. This CDR3 region has 14 residues. In DNA form, the CDR3 reads TGTGCCAGCAGCGTAGAAGGTCAGGGATACGAGCAGTACTTC. The encoded protein is CASSVEGQGYEQYF.

This clonotype was picked up many times. A much larger clone is a single base away; this may be a read error. In DNA form, the CDR3 reads TGTGCCAGCAGGTCAAGGGGGAACCAAGAGACCCAGTACTTC. Translation: CASRSRGNQETQYF. V is TRBV12-3 or TRBV12-4 and J is TRBJ2-5, with a weak D call TRBD1 (6 bases). Deletions cut 6 bases from V and 0 bases from J, with 11 bases between. This CDR3 has 14 amino acids.

V gene TRBV12-3 or TRBV12-4 combines with J gene TRBJ1-2; a possible D gene is TRBD1 (6 bases). The length of the CDR3 is 13 residues. V was pared by 6 bases and J by 4 bases, with 12 bases between. The chain's CDR3 is CASSPTGIYGYTF. Written as DNA, the CDR3 is TGTGCCAGCAGCCCTACAGGGATCTATGGCTACACCTTC.

Turning to this clonotype: The conserved phenylalanine or tryptophan normally closing the CDR3 is absent here, so this likely arose from a read error. No DNA is shown, since the ends of the CDR3 on it are uncertain; the CDR3 is the one TCRdb lists. The chain links TRBV10-3 to TRBJ1-2; whether TRBD1, the table's D call, matches the DNA was not checked. Germline V gene data show CDR1 as ENHRY and CDR2 as SYGVKD. Including both end residues, the CDR3 is 11 amino acids long. The CDR3 is CAISEGTDIAL.

This clonotype was detected only a few times. The chain couples TRBV7-4 to TRBJ2-7; possible D gene TRBD1, 5 bases. The CDR3 runs 22 residues. Germline V gene data show CDR1 as SGHVT and CDR2 as SQSDAQ. V lost 0 bases and J lost 3, with 33 bases in between. CDR3 sequence (DNA): TGTGCCAGCAGCTTAGCGAGATGGGAAGCTTCTCAGGGCCCCTCACTCTACTACGAGCAGTACTTC. This gives the protein CASSLARWEASQGPSLYYEQYF.

This clonotype was observed at least ten times. V and J are TRBV11-2 and TRBJ2-2; maybe TRBD2 (6 bases). The ends were cut back, 0 bases at V and 9 bases at J, with 11 bases in the middle. The CDR3 has 14 residues. The germline CDR1 and CDR2 sequences are SGHAT and FQNNGV. CDR3 in amino acids: CASSLDRGTRELFF. The CDR3, as DNA: TGTGCCAGCAGCTTAGATCGGGGGACTCGGGAGCTGTTTTTT.

This clonotype was recorded many times. V is TRBV7-2 and J is TRBJ2-5; tentatively, D is TRBD1 or TRBD2 (5 bases each). The V end was cut by 0 bases, the J end by 1 base, with 9 bases between. This CDR3 has 15 amino acids. Germline CDR1 SGHTA, CDR2 FQGNSA. In nucleotides, the CDR3 is TGTGCCAGCAGCTTAGCGGGGACCGTCCAAGAGACCCAGTACTTC. It encodes CASSLAGTVQETQYF.

This clonotype was observed at least ten times. The V gene is TRBV30, the J gene TRBJ2-7; D is uncertain. CDR1 is GTSNPN, CDR2 SVGIG, per germline (reference sequence). This CDR3 spans 12 amino acids. Trimming shortened V by 1 base and J by 0 bases, and 4 bases separated the two germline ends. The CDR3 DNA reads TGTGCCTGGAGTGAGCTCTCCTACGAGCAGTACTTC. Its protein is CAWSELSYEQYF.

The chain recombines TRBV20-1 with TRBJ1-1; TRBD1 agrees at 10 bases. The germline V gene encodes CDR1 DFQATT and CDR2 SNEGSKA (reference sequence). Trimming took 8 bases from V and 5 from J; bases not matched to a gene: 8. This CDR3 has 13 amino acids. The CDR3 region is CSSTTGGITEAFF. The CDR3 region has the DNA TGCAGTTCAACGACAGGGGGCATTACTGAAGCTTTCTTT.

This clonotype was seen ten or more times. CDR3 DNA sequence: TGTGCCAGCAGTTTTCCCGCGGTTGACACTGAAGCTTTCTTT. Its translation is CASSFPAVDTEAFF. The V and J genes are TRBV12-3 or TRBV12-4 and TRBJ1-1, with unresolved D. V lost 3 bases to trimming and J lost 3 bases, with 11 bases between them. There are 14 residues in the CDR3.

This chain joins TRBV28 and TRBJ1-2, with a possible D match to TRBD1 (6 bases). Germline V gives CDR1 MDHEN, CDR2 SYDVKM. This CDR3 has 15 residues. Trimming stripped 6 bases from V and 6 bases from J, with 20 bases between. The CDR3 here is CASREQGFGSNGYTF. CDR3 coding DNA: TGTGCCAGCAGGGAACAGGGTTTCGGGTCTAATGGCTACACCTTC.

This clonotype was seen repeatedly, ten times or more. The chain recombines TRBV20-1 with TRBJ2-7; TRBD2 matches 7 bases. Trimming removed 3 bases from V and 1 base from J; junction bases left unmatched: 9. This CDR3 is 15 amino acids long. Germline loops: CDR1 DFQATT, CDR2 SNEGSKA (reference sequence). CDR3 DNA sequence: TGCAGTGCTAGGTCCGGGTCTAGCGGATCCTACGAGCAGTACTTC. This gives the protein CSARSGSSGSYEQYF.

Details on this clonotype: One junction end disagrees with the germline gene, perhaps due to a read error. J is TRBJ2-1 and V is TRBV7-2; D is uncertain. Germline assignment: CDR1 SGHTA and CDR2 FQGNSA. This CDR3 is 15 amino acids long. CDR3 sequence: CASSQFPSSYNEKFF. DNA for the CDR3: TGTGCCAGCAGCCAGTTCCCGAGCTCCTACAATGAGAAGTTCTTC.

This clonotype was detected a few times. Possible read error: a much larger clone is one base away. The chain employs TRBV9 and TRBJ2-2; D may be TRBD1 or TRBD2 (5 bases each). The length of the CDR3 is 12 residues. Trimming stripped 3 bases from V and 6 bases from J, with 6 bases between. CDR1 and CDR2 from the germline V gene are SGDLS and YYNGEE. The CDR3 region has the DNA TGTGCCAGCAGCGAGGGACCCGGGGAGCTGTTTTTT. Translating gives CASSEGPGELFF.

This clonotype was found many times. One end of the junction fails to match germline, which may point to a read error. This rearrangement joins TRBV4-1 to TRBJ1-2; D is uncertain. Germline assignment: CDR1 MGHRA and CDR2 YSYEKL. CDR3 length: 13 residues. The CDR3 spells CASSPLPGSGQGF. The DNA for the CDR3 is TGCGCCAGCAGCCCTCTACCGGGATCCGGGCAAGGCTTC.